This TCR beta chain originates from a study of response to subunit inactivated influenza vaccine. Findings and caveats of the study: T cells newly recruited by each seasonal influenza vaccination are few, the authors suggested.

TCRdb recomputed calls from the RT-PCR reads with MiXCR, one row per CDR3 protein. Of roughly 780,000 distinct CDR3 sequences in the sample, approximately 17% were seen once. This clonotype occurred many times. Its antigen remains unidentified. The sequenced sample was PBMCs from blood, obtained 5 to 6 days after vaccination. This clonotype was obtained from a man aged 50 to 59 who received an inactivated influenza vaccine.

The CDR3, as DNA: TGTGCCACCAGCAGAGATAGAGGAGAGACCCAGTACTTC. Translating it yields CATSRDRGETQYF. The chain recombines TRBV15 with TRBJ2-5; D is uncertain. Per the germline V gene, CDR1 is LNHNV and CDR2 is YYDKDF (reference sequence). CDR3 length: 13 residues. Deletions cut 0 bases from V and 4 bases from J, with 6 bases between.